The clone carrying this TCR beta chain was seen more than once but under ten times. No antigen is known for it. V lost 4 bases to trimming and J lost 6 bases; unmatched junction nucleotides: 5. The germline gives CDR1 SGHRS, CDR2 YFSETQ. The CDR3 is 15 amino acids. Time point defined: persistent/refractory GD, antithyroid drugs over 5 years with positive TRAb. The TCR library was made from RNA extracted from PBMCs. Into tubes containing EDTA, roughly 10 milliliters of peripheral blood were drawn. The sample is drawn from a study of regulatory T cells in long-lasting Graves disease. The wider study: Persistence in Graves' disease required over 5 years of antithyroid drugs plus positive TSH receptor antibodies.

According to the study, TCR beta libraries were built with iRepertoire HTBI primers and CDR3-region Arm-PCR. Each CDR3 protein is one row after TCRdb ran MiXCR on the multiplex PCR reads. The table has fewer than 450,000 distinct CDR3 sequences, roughly a quarter seen once. Study conclusions and caveats: For persistent Graves' patients, TCR diversity was lower than for newly diagnosed ones. It was peripheral blood alone, not thyroid tissue, that was studied.

Specimen: peripheral blood mononuclear cells (PBMCs), collected when the disease was refractory, from a patient treated with antithyroid drugs. The chain carries TRBV5-1 and TRBJ2-2; 11 bases are shared with TRBD1. The clonotype was recovered from a female donor with Graves disease. CDR3 protein: CASSHRDRGAGELFF. CDR3 DNA: TGCGCCAGCAGCCACCGGGACAGGGGGGCCGGGGAGCTGTTTTTT. Looking up the rest from reference TRBV5-1 and TRBJ2-2 gives the full variable domain: KAGVTQTPRYLIKTRGQQVTLSCSPISGHRSVSWYQQTPGQGLQFLFEYFSETQRNKGNFPGRFSGRQFSNSRSEMNVSTLELGDSALYLCASSHRDRGAGELFFGEGSRLTVL.